This entry lists 12 T cell receptor beta chains sequenced from one sample in a study of neoadjuvant nivolumab and ipilimumab in lung cancer. Clones were sequenced by immunoSEQ multiplex PCR, and TCRdb holds only the in-frame ones, with some missing. The sample has under 50,000 clones; roughly 89% are singletons. This specimen was blood, taken before neoadjuvant nivolumab, alone or with ipilimumab. Receptor source: an adult with non-small cell lung cancer. Some clones in this sample may be carry-over from other donors' samples.

This clone was counted a single time. The chain couples TRBV29-1 to TRBJ2-1, with 15 bases aligning to TRBD2. Per germline, CDR1 SQVTM and CDR2 ANQGSEA. The CDR3 is 12 amino acids. The V and J ends lost 7 bases and 14 bases, in that order; junction bases with no gene match: 6. The CDR3 here is CSGTSGRAMEFF. The CDR3 DNA follows: TGCAGCGGGACTAGCGGGAGGGCCATGGAGTTCTTC.

This clone was picked up one time. This chain uses TRBV7-9 with TRBJ1-1; 10 bases line up with TRBD1. Germline CDR1 reads SEHNR; CDR2 reads FQNEAQ (reference sequence). Losses at the gene ends were 4 bases for V and 10 bases for J; bases not matched to a gene: 3. The CDR3 spans 12 residues. CDR3 loop: CASSSGDRGAFF. Here the CDR3 DNA reads TGTGCCAGCAGCTCTGGGGACAGGGGAGCTTTCTTT.

The V and J genes are TRBV5-4 and TRBJ2-6, with 8 nucleotides matching TRBD2. J was trimmed by 2 bases and V by 0 bases; bases with no gene match: 4. Germline assignment: CDR1 SGHNT and CDR2 YYREEE (reference sequence). The CDR3 totals 17 residues. In DNA, the CDR3 is TGTGCCAGCAGCTTGGTAGCGGGATTCCCTGGGGCCAACGTCCTGACTTTC. It is translated as CASSLVAGFPGANVLTF.

This clone was seen only once. This chain links TRBV5-1 with TRBJ2-3, with D possibly matching TRBD2 (6 bases). V lost 2 bases and J 1 base, leaving 14 bases between the germline ends. This CDR3 is built from 16 residues. Germline V CDR1 and CDR2: SGHRS, YFSETQ. The CDR3 DNA follows: TGCGCCAGCAGCTTCGGTCGCGGGGACCGCACAGATACGCAGTATTTT. Amino acid sequence: CASSFGRGDRTDTQYF.

This clone was detected only once. The same CDR3 is also encoded by other DNA sequences in this sample. This rearrangement joins TRBV18 to TRBJ1-1; no reliable D call. V was cut by 2 bases and J by 1 base, with 5 bases left in between. CDR3 length equals 13 residues. Germline CDR1 is KGHSH and CDR2 is LQKENI. CDR3 nucleotide sequence: TGTGCCAGCTCACCAGGGGAGAACACTGAAGCTTTCTTT. It encodes CASSPGENTEAFF.

V is TRBV4-1 and J is TRBJ1-1; D gene ambiguous. Germline lookup yields CDR1 MGHRA and CDR2 YSYEKL. V lost 4 bases to trimming and J lost 3 bases, with 15 bases between them. The CDR3 has 15 residues. The CDR3 loop is CASSRVLGSDTEAFF. The CDR3 DNA follows: TGCGCCAGCAGCCGCGTTTTGGGTTCGGACACTGAAGCTTTCTTT.

The genes are TRBV5-1 and TRBJ1-1; TRBD1 is a possible D gene (6 bases). Deletions cut 1 base from V and 0 bases from J, with 16 bases between. The germline CDR1 and CDR2 sequences are SGHRS and YFSETQ. The CDR3 consists of 17 residues. This CDR3 is CASSLYVGAGLNTEAFF. For the CDR3, the DNA is TGCGCCAGCAGCTTGTATGTGGGGGCTGGCTTGAACACTGAAGCTTTCTTT.

The chain carries TRBV29-1 and TRBJ1-4, with D perhaps matching TRBD1 (6 bases). This CDR3 comprises 13 residues. CDR1 is SQVTM and CDR2 is ANQGSEA in the germline V gene. Trimming took off 1 base at V and 9 bases at J, with 12 bases between the two ends. The CDR3 loop reads CSVEGDTGQKLFF. CDR3 nucleotide sequence: TGCAGCGTTGAAGGGGACACCGGACAAAAACTGTTTTTT.

This chain joins TRBV19 and TRBJ1-4; D is unclear. Germline V CDR1 and CDR2: LNHDA, SQIVND (reference sequence). The CDR3 has 15 amino acids. Trimming pared 2 bases from V and 3 bases from J, leaving 10 bases between. The CDR3 sequence: CASSIRDGANEKLFF. The CDR3 DNA reads as TGTGCCAGTAGTATAAGGGATGGAGCTAATGAAAAACTGTTTTTT.

The chain uses TRBV7-2 and TRBJ1-1; D is unclear. Trimming stripped 5 bases from V and 0 bases from J, with 7 bases between. Germline loops: CDR1 SGHTA, CDR2 FQGNSA. The CDR3 has 13 residues. CDR3 nucleotides: TGTGCCAGCAGCCCCCGGTTGAACACTGAAGCTTTCTTT. It yields the protein CASSPRLNTEAFF.

Only one count was recorded for this clone. The V call is TRBV13, the J call TRBJ2-3; D ambiguous. Germline assignment: CDR1 PRHDT and CDR2 FYEKMQ (reference sequence). The ends were cut back, 5 bases at V and 0 bases at J, with 6 bases in the middle. CDR3 length: 13 residues. CDR3 amino acids: CASSAGSTDTQYF. The CDR3, as DNA: TGTGCCAGCAGCGCCGGTAGCACAGATACGCAGTATTTT. Supplemented by reference TRBV13 and TRBJ2-3, the full variable domain reads AAGVIQSPRHLIKEKRETATLKCYPIPRHDTVYWYQQGPGQDPQFLISFYEKMQSDKGSIPDRFSAQQFSDYHSELNMSSLELGDSALYFCASSAGSTDTQYFGPGTRLTVL.

This clone came up once. The chain links TRBV7-8 to TRBJ2-5; D is perhaps TRBD2 (5 bases). The CDR3 totals 13 residues. Per germline, CDR1 SGHVS and CDR2 FQNEAQ. The V end lost 5 bases, the J end lost 4 bases, and 11 bases lay between the germline ends. CDR3 loop: CASSRARGETQYF. DNA for the CDR3: TGTGCCAGCAGCCGGGCCCGGGGAGAGACCCAGTACTTC.